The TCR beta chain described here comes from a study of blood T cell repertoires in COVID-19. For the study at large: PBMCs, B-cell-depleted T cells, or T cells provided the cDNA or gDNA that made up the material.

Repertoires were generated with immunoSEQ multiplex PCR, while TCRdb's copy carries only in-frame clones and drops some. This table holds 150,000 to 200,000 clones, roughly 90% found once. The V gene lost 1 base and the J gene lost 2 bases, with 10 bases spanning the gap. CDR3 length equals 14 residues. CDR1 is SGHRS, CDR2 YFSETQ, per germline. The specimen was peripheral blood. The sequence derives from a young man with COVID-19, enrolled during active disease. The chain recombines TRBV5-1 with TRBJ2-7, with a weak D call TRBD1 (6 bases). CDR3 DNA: TGCGCCAGCAGCTTGACAGGGTTAACCTACGAGCAGTACTTC. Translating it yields CASSLTGLTYEQYF.